The 29 T cell receptor beta chains listed next were all sequenced from one sample in a study of esophageal squamous cell carcinoma under preoperative chemotherapy. Time point indicated: before preoperative PTX-NDP chemotherapy. TCRdb re-analysed the PCR reads in MiXCR, keeping a single row per CDR3 protein. This sample has about 30,000 distinct CDR3 sequences, with under 60% found just once. The sample was gathered from a patient given preoperative chemotherapy. The source is a human donor with esophageal squamous cell carcinoma. The donor label of this sample is uncertain.

This clonotype was counted between two and nine times. This chain connects TRBV4-1 to TRBJ2-3; D possibly matches TRBD1 or TRBD2 (5 bases each). From germline, CDR1 is MGHRA and CDR2 YSYEKL. The CDR3 length is 15 residues. V was clipped by 4 bases and J by 3 bases, with 14 bases between them. As DNA, the CDR3 is TGCGCCAGCAGCCCGGGGACGCCTGGAACAGATACGCAGTATTTT. This encodes CASSPGTPGTDTQYF.

This clonotype was picked up many times. The V call is TRBV19, the J call TRBJ2-4; tentative D call: TRBD2 (6 bases). Germline V gene sequence: CDR1 LNHDA, CDR2 SQIVND (reference sequence). The CDR3 totals 14 residues. V was clipped by 4 bases and J by 3 bases, with 10 bases between them. The chain's CDR3 is CASSSSGGKNIQYF. The CDR3 DNA follows: TGTGCCAGTAGTAGTAGCGGTGGCAAAAACATTCAGTACTTC.

The rearrangement joins TRBV7-6 to TRBJ2-5; 8 positions agree with TRBD2. The junction had 23 bases not matched to a gene; V was cut back by 3 bases and J by 8 bases. Per germline, CDR1 SGHVS and CDR2 FNYEAQ. The CDR3 covers 19 residues. CDR3 coding DNA: TGTGCCAGCAGCTTGGATGCGGCCATCGCGGGGGGTGCCAAAAACACCCAGTACTTC. This codes for CASSLDAAIAGGAKNTQYF.

At least ten counts were recorded for this clonotype. The gene calls are TRBV7-7 and TRBJ2-1, with 11 positions matching TRBD1. Germline CDR1 is SSHAT and CDR2 is FNYEAQ (reference sequence). The CDR3 is 18 residues long. With 7 bases clipped from V and 3 bases from J, the junction kept 14 bases outside the gene matches. Here the CDR3 reads CASKPKSGTGGFYNEQFF. The CDR3 nucleotides are TGTGCCAGCAAACCGAAATCCGGGACAGGGGGTTTCTACAATGAGCAGTTCTTC.

This chain links TRBV12-3 or TRBV12-4 with TRBJ2-7; D gene ambiguous. The CDR3 has 14 residues. V was cut by 2 bases and J by 3 bases, with 11 bases left in between. CDR3 nucleotide sequence: TGTGCCAGCAGTTTACTACCGGAGTTCTACGAGCAGTACTTC. It translates to CASSLLPEFYEQYF.

This clonotype was recorded at least ten times. The rearrangement uses TRBV6-1 and TRBJ1-1; maybe TRBD1 (6 bases). The germline CDR1 and CDR2 sequences are MNHNS and SASEGT. The CDR3 contains 13 residues. Trimming pared 7 bases from V and 1 base from J, leaving 10 bases between. The CDR3 protein is CASKWTANTEAFF. For the CDR3, the DNA is TGTGCCAGCAAATGGACAGCGAACACTGAAGCTTTCTTT.

The chain joins TRBV10-3 to TRBJ2-5; D gene ambiguous. The end of the DNA fits TRBJ2-7 better, so the J call may be wrong. CDR1 ENHRY and CDR2 SYGVKD come from the germline V gene. The CDR3 has 12 amino acids. The CDR3 sequence: CAISGDGYEQYF. CDR3 bases: TGTGCCATCAGTGGCGACGGTTACGAGCAGTACTTC.

A few counts support this clonotype. J is TRBJ2-1 and V is TRBV19; TRBD2 aligns across 10 bases. This CDR3 has 15 residues. The germline CDR1 and CDR2 sequences are LNHDA and SQIVND (reference sequence). V gave up 5 bases and J gave up 8 bases; unmatched junction bases: 9. The CDR3 nucleotides are TGTGCCAGTAGTTTTGGACTAGCGGAGCTCGATGAGCAGTTCTTC. Protein: CASSFGLAELDEQFF.

This clonotype was counted between two and nine times. This chain joins TRBV12-3 or TRBV12-4 and TRBJ1-1; no clear D. This CDR3 contains 14 residues. Deletions cut 3 bases from V and 5 bases from J, with 13 bases between. DNA of the CDR3: TGTGCCAGCAGTTTCGGGGTTTCGGGGACTGAAGCTTTCTTT. Translated: CASSFGVSGTEAFF.

As for this clonotype: In this CDR3 the conserved last residue, phenylalanine or tryptophan, is missing, so a read error is likely. The DNA is left out, because the CDR3 cannot be placed on it with certainty; the CDR3 is given as TCRdb lists it. The chain links TRBV7-6 to TRBJ2-5. The CDR3 length equals 11 residues, ends included. Germline CDR1 SGHVS, CDR2 FNYEAQ. The CDR3: CASSDQETQLS.

This clonotype was detected a few times. V gene TRBV11-3 combines with J gene TRBJ2-1, with D hard to call. Per germline, CDR1 SGHNT and CDR2 YENEEA. This CDR3 region has 13 residues. Trimming stripped 0 bases from V and 4 bases from J, with 4 bases between. The CDR3 region has the DNA TGTGCCAGCAGCTTAGATCGGTACAATGAGCAGTTCTTC. This codes for CASSLDRYNEQFF.

This clonotype was found a few times. The rearrangement joins TRBV7-8 to TRBJ1-2; tentatively, D is TRBD1 (5 bases). This CDR3 region has 16 residues. CDR1 is SGHVS, CDR2 FQNEAQ, per germline. The ends were cut back, 0 bases at V and 5 bases at J, with 16 bases in the middle. CDR3 in DNA: TGTGCCAGCAGCTTAGCGTCTGGGGCCAGGGCGTATGGCTACACCTTC. This sequence encodes CASSLASGARAYGYTF.

This clonotype occurred a few times. This chain connects TRBV18 to TRBJ2-5; D is unclear. Germline CDR1 reads KGHSH; CDR2 reads LQKENI. The CDR3 runs to 14 residues. The ends were cut back, 3 bases at V and 7 bases at J, with 15 bases in the middle. The DNA for the CDR3 is TGTGCCAGCTCACCGGGTCAAGGGCTGGGGACCCAGTACTTC. Encoded protein: CASSPGQGLGTQYF.

As to this clonotype: The junction departs from germline at one end; a sequencing error may be responsible. This chain uses TRBV7-6 with TRBJ2-3; D is perhaps TRBD2 (6 bases). CDR1 and CDR2 from the germline V gene are SGHVS and FNYEAQ. This CDR3 has 15 residues. CDR3 protein: CAGGSGGCDTETQYF. The DNA for the CDR3 is TGTGCCGGCGGCTCCGGGGGATGCGACACAGAGACGCAGTATTTC.

This clonotype was found many times. J is TRBJ1-1 and V is TRBV7-8; D possibly corresponds to TRBD1 (5 bases). Trimming pared 0 bases from V and 2 bases from J, leaving 7 bases between. CDR3 size: 14 residues. In germline, CDR1 is SGHVS, CDR2 FQNEAQ. DNA for the CDR3: TGTGCCAGCAGCTTAGCAGGGGTCAACACTGAAGCTTTCTTT. It translates to CASSLAGVNTEAFF. Full variable domain (remainder filled in from reference TRBV7-8 and TRBJ1-1): GAGVSQSPRYKVAKRGQDVALRCDPISGHVSLFWYQQALGQGPEFLTYFQNEAQLDKSGLPSDRFFAERPEGSVSTLKIQRTQQEDSAVYLCASSLAGVNTEAFFGQGTRLTVV.

This clonotype was seen a handful of times. This sequence joins TRBV19 and TRBJ2-4; no clear D. This CDR3 spans 13 amino acids. CDR1 and CDR2 from the germline V gene are LNHDA and SQIVND (reference sequence). The V gene lost 3 bases and the J gene lost 0 bases, with 3 bases spanning the gap. CDR3 nucleotide sequence: TGTGCCAGTAGTATGTTAGCCAAAAACATTCAGTACTTC. Encoded protein: CASSMLAKNIQYF. The complete variable domain, with remaining parts taken from reference TRBV19 and TRBJ2-4, reads DGGITQSPKYLFRKEGQNVTLSCEQNLNHDAMYWYRQDPGQGLRLIYYSQIVNDFQKGDIAEGYSVSREKKESFPLTVTSAQKNPTAFYLCASSMLAKNIQYFGAGTRLSVL.

Comments on this clonotype: One end of the junction does not line up with germline, which may come from a read error. V usage is TRBV6-1 and J usage is TRBJ2-3, with 11 positions matching TRBD2. Germline CDR1 is MNHNS and CDR2 is SASEGT. The CDR3 extends over 17 amino acids. This CDR3 is CASSDPTSGRYTGAQFF. The CDR3 DNA reads TGTGCCAGCAGTGATCCCACTAGCGGGAGATATACCGGTGCGCAGTTTTTT.

The V gene is TRBV7-2, the J gene TRBJ2-2, with D hard to call. The J call may be in error: the DNA end matches TRBJ2-3 better. The CDR3 covers 14 residues. From germline, CDR1 is SGHTA and CDR2 FQGNSA. The CDR3 spells CASSLHRNTDEQYF. The CDR3 region has the DNA TGTGCCAGCAGCTTGCACCGGAATACCGATGAGCAGTATTTT.

Turning to this clonotype: Relative to the germline gene, one junction end is altered; a read error may explain this. The V gene is TRBV7-2, the J gene TRBJ2-5; 7 bases are a match to TRBD2. This CDR3 has 15 amino acids. CDR1 is SGHTA, CDR2 FQGNSA, per germline. CDR3 DNA sequence: TGTGCCAGCAGTCCCGGGCTAGCGGTTCGGAGGTCCCGACTTTTC. Translated, it gives CASSPGLAVRRSRLF. Based on the CDR3 plus reference TRBV7-2 and TRBJ2-5, the full variable domain is GAGVSQSPSNKVTEKGKDVELRCDPISGHTALYWYRQSLGQGLEFLIYFQGNSAPDKSGLPSDRFSAERTGGSVSTLTIQRTQQEDSAVYLCASSPGLAVRRSRLFGPGTRLLVL.

V gene TRBV11-2 combines with J gene TRBJ2-7; 8 bases are shared with TRBD1. This CDR3 comprises 15 residues. V shed 4 bases, J shed 3 bases, and the junction held 8 bases outside the gene matches. The germline V gene has CDR1 SGHAT and CDR2 FQNNGV. This chain's CDR3 is CASSSTGGTNYEQYF. The CDR3 region has the DNA TGTGCCAGCAGCTCAACAGGGGGAACCAACTACGAGCAGTACTTC. Full variable domain (outside the CDR3, taken from reference TRBV11-2 and TRBJ2-7): EAGVAQSPRYKIIEKRQSVAFWCNPISGHATLYWYQQILGQGPKLLIQFQNNGVVDDSQLPKDRFSAERLKGVDSTLKIQPAKLEDSAVYLCASSSTGGTNYEQYFGPGTRLTVT.

Many counts were recorded for this clonotype. The rearrangement links TRBV5-8 to TRBJ2-2; D is uncertain. The germline V gene encodes CDR1 SGHTS and CDR2 YDEGEE. Trimming stripped 4 bases from V and 8 bases from J, with 3 bases between. The CDR3 length is 10 residues. DNA of the CDR3: TGTGCCAGCAGCCGGGGGGAGCTGTTTTTT. Its protein is CASSRGELFF.

The V and J genes are TRBV19 and TRBJ1-2, with D unresolved. V was pared by 4 bases and J by 8 bases, with 11 bases between. CDR3 length: 12 residues. From germline, CDR1 is LNHDA and CDR2 SQIVND (reference sequence). In DNA, the CDR3 is TGTGCCAGTAGTACCCAAAGACACGGCTACACCTTC. It specifies CASSTQRHGYTF.

The chain joins TRBV5-1 to TRBJ2-2, with 7 bases that match TRBD1. The V segment lost 0 bases and the J segment 6 bases; nucleotides outside the gene matches: 8. This CDR3 region has 16 residues. Germline CDR1 is SGHRS and CDR2 is YFSETQ. Written as DNA, the CDR3 is TGCGCCAGCAGCTTGGAGGTGACAGGGTACGCCGGGGAGCTGTTTTTT. Amino acids: CASSLEVTGYAGELFF.

J is TRBJ2-5 and V is TRBV6-1; possibly TRBD1 or TRBD2 for D (5 bases each). The CDR3 spans 14 residues. V dropped 8 bases and J dropped 13 bases, with 26 bases sitting between them. CDR1 and CDR2 (germline): MNHNS, SASEGT. The CDR3 region has the DNA TGTGCCAGCGGCCTGGACTCGGGGCTCAAGGTCCTGTACTTC. It specifies CASGLDSGLKVLYF.

Concerning this clonotype: Relative to the germline gene, one junction end is altered; a read error may explain this. This chain connects TRBV7-9 to TRBJ2-2; perhaps TRBD2 as D (6 bases). Germline V lookup: CDR1 SEHNR, CDR2 FQNEAQ (reference sequence). The CDR3 loop spans 17 amino acids. The CDR3 coding sequence is TGTGCCAGCAGTCAAAGTGGCGGGACTGCGAACACCGGGGCGCTGTATTTT. Its protein product is CASSQSGGTANTGALYF.

This chain joins TRBV10-2 and TRBJ2-1; 14 bases are shared with TRBD2. The germline CDR1 and CDR2 sequences are WSHSY and SAAADI. V was clipped by 10 bases and J by 3 bases; unmatched bases: 2. CDR3 length equals 14 residues. The CDR3 DNA sequence: TGCGCCATCGGGACTAGCGGGAGCTACAATGAGCAGTTCTTC. This encodes CAIGTSGSYNEQFF.

This clonotype was observed a few times. The gene calls are TRBV5-8 and TRBJ1-1, with TRBD1 matching over 7 bases. CDR3 length equals 17 residues. CDR1 and CDR2 (germline): SGHTS, YDEGEE. J lost 1 base, V lost 4 bases, and 13 bases had no gene match. CDR3 in amino acids: CASSRILGGSRNTEAFF. The DNA of the CDR3 is TGTGCCAGCAGCCGAATATTAGGGGGCTCTAGGAACACTGAAGCTTTCTTT.

V usage is TRBV7-6 and J usage is TRBJ2-7; 8 nucleotides line up with TRBD1. The DNA end is more similar to TRBJ2-4, so the J call may be wrong. Germline V gene lookup returns CDR1 SGHVS and CDR2 FNYEAQ. This CDR3 is built from 17 residues. The CDR3 DNA reads TGTGCCAGCAGCTTGGGGAGGACAGGGTCATCCAAAAACATTCAGTACTTC. It yields the protein CASSLGRTGSSKNIQYF.

Concerning this clonotype itself: At one boundary the junction diverges from the germline segment, which might be a read error. DNA of the CDR3: TGCGCCATCTCACCTGGGACCGGGGAGCTGTTTTTC. Amino acids: CAISPGTGELFF. The rearrangement uses TRBV10-1 and TRBJ2-2, with D perhaps TRBD1 or TRBD2 (5 bases each). The CDR3 runs to 12 residues. The V gene's germline CDR1 is WNHNN and CDR2 SYGVQD (reference sequence).